These 3 T cell receptor beta chains share one sample of origin, sequenced in a study of T cell changes during pregnancy in multiple sclerosis. Sequencing was performed with immunoSEQ multiplex PCR; in TCRdb, only in-frame clones are kept and a portion is missing. The sample includes approximately 88,000 clones, approximately 95% of them seen just once. The sequenced sample was peripheral blood, obtained in the first trimester of pregnancy. The receptors come from a female donor with multiple sclerosis, enrolled in a pregnancy study.

The CDR3 coding sequence is TGTGCCAGCAGTTATGGGCAGGGGGCTTCACCCCTCCACTTT. The encoded protein is CASSYGQGASPLHF. V and J are TRBV6-5 and TRBJ1-6, with 8 bases fitting TRBD1. The CDR3 sequence is 14 residues long. Looked up from germline, CDR1 is MNHEY and CDR2 is SVGAGI. V was pared by 3 bases and J by 9 bases, with 4 bases of the junction left unmatched.

This chain uses TRBV2 with TRBJ1-2; D not certain. The CDR3 is 12 residues long. Germline-derived CDR1 and CDR2 are SNHLY and FYNNEI. Trimming cost V 3 bases and J 8 bases, with 10 bases left between them. This CDR3 is CASSDLFGGYTF. CDR3 coding DNA: TGTGCCAGCAGTGACTTATTCGGGGGCTACACCTTC.

The J gene is TRBJ2-7, the V gene TRBV7-3, with a possible D match to TRBD1 (5 bases). The CDR3 has 15 amino acids. The ends were cut back, 5 bases at V and 6 bases at J, with 20 bases in the middle. The germline CDR1 and CDR2 sequences are SGHTA and FQGTGA. This CDR3 is CASSPNLGLMGEQYF. Here the CDR3 DNA reads TGTGCCAGCAGCCCGAACTTGGGGCTGATGGGCGAGCAGTACTTC.